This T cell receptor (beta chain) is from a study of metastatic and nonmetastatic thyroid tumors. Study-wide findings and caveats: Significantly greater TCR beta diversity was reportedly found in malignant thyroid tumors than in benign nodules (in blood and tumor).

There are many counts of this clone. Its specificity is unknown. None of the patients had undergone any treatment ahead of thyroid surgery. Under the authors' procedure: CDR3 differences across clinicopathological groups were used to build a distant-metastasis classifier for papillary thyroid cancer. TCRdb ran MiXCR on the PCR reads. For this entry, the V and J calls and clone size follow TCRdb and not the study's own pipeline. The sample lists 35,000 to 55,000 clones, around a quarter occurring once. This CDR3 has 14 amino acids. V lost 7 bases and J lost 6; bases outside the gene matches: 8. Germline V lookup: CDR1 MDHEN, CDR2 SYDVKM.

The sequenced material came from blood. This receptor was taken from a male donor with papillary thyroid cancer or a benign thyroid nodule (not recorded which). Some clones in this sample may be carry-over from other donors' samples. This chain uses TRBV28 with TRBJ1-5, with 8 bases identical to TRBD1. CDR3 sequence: CASIRTGFSQPQHF. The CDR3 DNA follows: TGTGCCAGCATCAGGACAGGGTTTTCTCAGCCCCAGCATTTT.